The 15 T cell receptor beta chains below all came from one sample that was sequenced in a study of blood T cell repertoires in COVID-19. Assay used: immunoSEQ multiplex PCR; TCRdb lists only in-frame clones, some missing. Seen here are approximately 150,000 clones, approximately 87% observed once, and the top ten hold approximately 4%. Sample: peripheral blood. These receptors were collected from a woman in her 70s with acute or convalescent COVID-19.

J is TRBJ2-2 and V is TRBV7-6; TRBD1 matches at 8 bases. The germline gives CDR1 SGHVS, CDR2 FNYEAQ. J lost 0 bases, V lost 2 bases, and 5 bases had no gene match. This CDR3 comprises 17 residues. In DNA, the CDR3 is TGTGCCAGCAGCTTACGTGCAGGGGGCCCGAACACCGGGGAGCTGTTTTTT. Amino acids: CASSLRAGGPNTGELFF.

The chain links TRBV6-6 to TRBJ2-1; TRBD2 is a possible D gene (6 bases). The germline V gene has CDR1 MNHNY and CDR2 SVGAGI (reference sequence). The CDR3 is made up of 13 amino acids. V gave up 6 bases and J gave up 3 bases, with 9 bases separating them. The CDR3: CASRSGDYNEQFF. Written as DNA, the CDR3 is TGTGCCAGCAGGTCGGGGGACTACAATGAGCAGTTCTTC.

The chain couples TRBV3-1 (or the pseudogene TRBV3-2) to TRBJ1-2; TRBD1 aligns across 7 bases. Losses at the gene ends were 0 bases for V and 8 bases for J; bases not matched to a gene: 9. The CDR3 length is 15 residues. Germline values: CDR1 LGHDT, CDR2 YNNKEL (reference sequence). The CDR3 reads CASSQDRQGRGGYTF. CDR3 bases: TGTGCCAGCAGCCAAGATAGACAGGGCCGTGGAGGCTACACCTTC.

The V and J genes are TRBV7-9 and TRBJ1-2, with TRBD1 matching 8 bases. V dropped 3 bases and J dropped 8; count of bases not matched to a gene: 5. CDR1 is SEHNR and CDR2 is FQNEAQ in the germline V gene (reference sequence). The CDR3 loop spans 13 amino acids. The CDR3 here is CASSFQGALGYTF. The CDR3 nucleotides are TGTGCCAGCAGCTTTCAGGGGGCGTTAGGCTACACCTTC.

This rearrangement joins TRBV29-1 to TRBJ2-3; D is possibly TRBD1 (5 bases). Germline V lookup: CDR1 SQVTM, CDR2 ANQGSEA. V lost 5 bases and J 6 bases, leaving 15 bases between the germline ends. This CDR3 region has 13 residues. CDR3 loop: CSVSTPGMDTQYF. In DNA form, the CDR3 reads TGCAGCGTTAGCACGCCAGGGATGGATACGCAGTATTTT.

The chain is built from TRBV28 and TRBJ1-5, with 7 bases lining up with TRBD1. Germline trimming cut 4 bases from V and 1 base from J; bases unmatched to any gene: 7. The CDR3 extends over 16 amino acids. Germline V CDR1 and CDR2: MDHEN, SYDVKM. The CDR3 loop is CASSSHGTASNQPQHF. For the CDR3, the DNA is TGTGCCAGCAGTTCACACGGGACAGCCAGCAATCAGCCCCAGCATTTT.

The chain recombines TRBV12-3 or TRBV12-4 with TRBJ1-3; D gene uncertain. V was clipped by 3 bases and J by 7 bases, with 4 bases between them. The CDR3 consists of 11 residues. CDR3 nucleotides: TGTGCCAGCAGTTTCGGGAACACCATATATTTT. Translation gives CASSFGNTIYF.

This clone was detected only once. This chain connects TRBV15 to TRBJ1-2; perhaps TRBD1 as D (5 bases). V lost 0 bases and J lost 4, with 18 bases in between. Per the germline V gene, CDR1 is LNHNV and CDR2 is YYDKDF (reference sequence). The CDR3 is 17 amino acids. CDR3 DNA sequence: TGTGCCACCAGCAGAGATCTCTTACAGACGGGGGGCTATGGCTACACCTTC. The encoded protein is CATSRDLLQTGGYGYTF.

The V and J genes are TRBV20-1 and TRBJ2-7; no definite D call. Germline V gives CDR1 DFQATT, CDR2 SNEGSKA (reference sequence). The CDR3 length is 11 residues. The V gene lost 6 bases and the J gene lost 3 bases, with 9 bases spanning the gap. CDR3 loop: CSAIRSYEQYF. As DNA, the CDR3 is TGCAGTGCCATCAGAAGCTACGAGCAGTACTTC.

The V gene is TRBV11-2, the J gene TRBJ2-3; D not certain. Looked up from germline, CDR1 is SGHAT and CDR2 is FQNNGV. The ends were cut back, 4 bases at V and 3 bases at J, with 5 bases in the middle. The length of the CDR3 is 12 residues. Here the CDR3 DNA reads TGTGCCAGCAGCTATCGTACAGATACGCAGTATTTT. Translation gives CASSYRTDTQYF.

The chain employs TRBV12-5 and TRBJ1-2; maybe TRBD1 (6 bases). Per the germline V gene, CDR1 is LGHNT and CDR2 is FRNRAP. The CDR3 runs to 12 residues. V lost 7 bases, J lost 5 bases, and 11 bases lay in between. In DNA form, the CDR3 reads TGTGCTAGTGCCAACAGGGATTATGGCTACACCTTC. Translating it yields CASANRDYGYTF.

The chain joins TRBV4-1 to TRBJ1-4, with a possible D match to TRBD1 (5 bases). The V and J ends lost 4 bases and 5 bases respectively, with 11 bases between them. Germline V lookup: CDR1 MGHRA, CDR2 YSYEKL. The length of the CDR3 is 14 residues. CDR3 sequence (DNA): TGCGCCAGCAGCCGCCAGGGTAAGAATGAAAAACTGTTTTTT. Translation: CASSRQGKNEKLFF.

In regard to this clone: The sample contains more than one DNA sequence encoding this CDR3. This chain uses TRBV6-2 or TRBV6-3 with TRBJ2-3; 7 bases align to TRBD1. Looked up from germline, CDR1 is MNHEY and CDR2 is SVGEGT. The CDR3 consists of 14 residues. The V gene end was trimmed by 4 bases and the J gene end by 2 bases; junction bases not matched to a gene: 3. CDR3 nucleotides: TGTGCCAGCAGTTTACAGGGGTCCACAGATACGCAGTATTTT. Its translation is CASSLQGSTDTQYF.

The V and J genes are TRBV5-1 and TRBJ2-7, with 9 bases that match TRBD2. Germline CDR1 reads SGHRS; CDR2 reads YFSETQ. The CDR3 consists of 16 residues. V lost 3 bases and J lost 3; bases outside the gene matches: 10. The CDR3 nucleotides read TGCGCCAGCAGCTGGCTGGGACTAGCTCAGAACTACGAGCAGTACTTC. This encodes CASSWLGLAQNYEQYF.

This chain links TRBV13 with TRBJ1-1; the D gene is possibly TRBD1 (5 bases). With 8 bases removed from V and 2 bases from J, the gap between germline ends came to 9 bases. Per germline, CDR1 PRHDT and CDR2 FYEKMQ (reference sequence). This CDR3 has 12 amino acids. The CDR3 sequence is CASGRGNTEAFF. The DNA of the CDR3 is TGTGCCAGCGGGAGGGGAAACACTGAAGCTTTCTTT.